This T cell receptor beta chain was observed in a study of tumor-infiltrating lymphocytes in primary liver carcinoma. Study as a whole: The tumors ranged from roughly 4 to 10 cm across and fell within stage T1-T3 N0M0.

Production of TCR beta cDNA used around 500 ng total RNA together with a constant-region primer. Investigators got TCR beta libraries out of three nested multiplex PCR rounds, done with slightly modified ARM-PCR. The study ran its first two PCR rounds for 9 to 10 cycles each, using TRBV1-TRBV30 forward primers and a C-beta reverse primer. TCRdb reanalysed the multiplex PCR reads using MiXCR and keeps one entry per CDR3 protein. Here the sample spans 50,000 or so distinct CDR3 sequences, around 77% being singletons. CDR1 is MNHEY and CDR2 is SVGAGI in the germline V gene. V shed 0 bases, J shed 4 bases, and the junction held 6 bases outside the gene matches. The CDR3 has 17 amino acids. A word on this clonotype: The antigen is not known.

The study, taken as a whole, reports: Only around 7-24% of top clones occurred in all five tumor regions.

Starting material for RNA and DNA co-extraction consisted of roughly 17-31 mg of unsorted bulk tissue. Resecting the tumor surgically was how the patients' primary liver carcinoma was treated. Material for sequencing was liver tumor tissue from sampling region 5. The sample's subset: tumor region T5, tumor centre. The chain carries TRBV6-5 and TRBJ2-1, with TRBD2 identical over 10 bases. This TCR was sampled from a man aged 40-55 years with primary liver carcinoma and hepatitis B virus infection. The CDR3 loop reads CASSYSLAGEKYNEQFF. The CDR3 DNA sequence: TGTGCCAGCAGTTACTCTCTAGCGGGAGAGAAGTACAATGAGCAGTTCTTC.